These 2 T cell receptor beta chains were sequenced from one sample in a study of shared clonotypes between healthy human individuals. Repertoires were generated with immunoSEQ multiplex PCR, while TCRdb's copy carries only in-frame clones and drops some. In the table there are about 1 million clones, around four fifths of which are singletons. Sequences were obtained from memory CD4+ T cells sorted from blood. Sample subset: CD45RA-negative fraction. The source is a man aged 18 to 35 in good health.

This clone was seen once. The CDR3: CASSPLYEGSNTGELFF. In DNA form, the CDR3 reads TGCGCCAGCAGCCCCCTGTATGAGGGATCGAACACCGGGGAGCTGTTTTTT. The chain is built from TRBV4-3 and TRBJ2-2; perhaps TRBD2 as D (5 bases). CDR3 length equals 17 residues. CDR1 and CDR2 from the germline V gene are LGHNA and YSLEER. V lost 4 bases and J lost 0, with 15 bases in between.

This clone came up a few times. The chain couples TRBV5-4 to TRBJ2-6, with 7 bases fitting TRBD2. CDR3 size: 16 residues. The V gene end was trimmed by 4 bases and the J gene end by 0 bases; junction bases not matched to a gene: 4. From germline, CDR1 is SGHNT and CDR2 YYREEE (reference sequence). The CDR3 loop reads CASSPTGGSGANVLTF. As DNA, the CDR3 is TGTGCCAGCAGCCCCACGGGGGGCTCTGGGGCCAACGTCCTGACTTTC.